The sequence of this T cell receptor (beta chain) was determined in a study of technical replicates of blood from several donors. This CDR3 has 15 amino acids. Germline trimming cut 1 base from V and 5 bases from J; bases unmatched to any gene: 6. Per the germline V gene, CDR1 is SEHNR and CDR2 is FQNEAQ (reference sequence). TCRdb's copy holds only in-frame clones and misses some; the assay was immunoSEQ multiplex PCR. The repertoire consists of roughly 100,000 clones, with approximately 96% occurring once and the leading ten covering under 0.45%. The TCR was taken from a human donor in good health. The chain joins TRBV7-9 to TRBJ1-2, with 8 bases lining up with TRBD1. The sample comprised T cells isolated from PBMCs. CDR3 nucleotide sequence: TGTGCCAGCAGCTTAGATCCCACAGGGGGATATGGCTACACCTTC. Protein: CASSLDPTGGYGYTF.